This is a list of T cell receptor beta chains from one sample in a study of a mutant IDH1 vaccine in newly diagnosed glioma. The antigens these receptors bind are not known. TCRdb's copy holds only in-frame clones and misses some; the assay was immunoSEQ multiplex PCR. Of 60,000 or so clones in the sample, 80% to 85% were seen once. The sample consisted of PBMCs, taken from a glioma patient whose treatment included an IDH1 peptide vaccine. These receptors came from a man aged 25-40 years with glioma. Both conserved end residues are part of each CDR3. The order of the fields is J gene, D gene, V gene, clone size, CDR3 DNA, CDR3 protein. The D gene is left open where the match is weak. Clone size is given for some rows only: seen once, a few or many times, or a class if the clone is expanded.

j_gene: TRBJ2-7
d_gene: TRBD1
v_gene: TRBV2
abundance: .
CDR3nt: TGTGCCAGCAGGAAAGGACAGGCAAGCTACGAGCAGTACTTC
CDR3aa: CASRKGQASYEQYF

j_gene: TRBJ2-3
d_gene: .
v_gene: TRBV5-1
abundance: .
CDR3nt: TGCGCCAGCAGCGTGTCGGGACGAATCCCAGATACGCAGTATTTT
CDR3aa: CASSVSGRIPDTQYF

j_gene: TRBJ1-1
d_gene: .
v_gene: TRBV6-5
abundance: few
CDR3nt: TGTGCCAGCAGTTACTCGACTTCTGAAGCTTTCTTT
CDR3aa: CASSYSTSEAFF

j_gene: TRBJ1-2
d_gene: .
v_gene: TRBV6-4
abundance: .
CDR3nt: TGTGCCAGCAGTGTTCGGGGAGAGGGTCGTGGAGGCTACACCTTC
CDR3aa: CASSVRGEGRGGYTF

j_gene: TRBJ2-7
d_gene: .
v_gene: TRBV19
abundance: few
CDR3nt: TGTGCCAGTAGTACCCTACTTGGTGGCGAGCAGTACTTC
CDR3aa: CASSTLLGGEQYF

j_gene: TRBJ2-6
d_gene: .
v_gene: TRBV7-6
abundance: .
CDR3nt: TGTGCCAGCAGCTTAAGCGTTGGATGGGCTGGGGCCAACGTCCTGACTTTC
CDR3aa: CASSLSVGWAGANVLTF

j_gene: TRBJ1-6
d_gene: .
v_gene: TRBV7-6
abundance: .
CDR3nt: TGTGCCAGCAGCTTGCCCGGTATAGAAGGATCACCCCTCCACTTT
CDR3aa: CASSLPGIEGSPLHF

j_gene: TRBJ1-6
d_gene: .
v_gene: TRBV9
abundance: .
CDR3nt: TGTGCCAGCAGCGGACAGGCCTTGGGGAATTCACCCCTCCACTTT
CDR3aa: CASSGQALGNSPLHF

j_gene: TRBJ2-3
d_gene: TRBD2
v_gene: TRBV11-2
abundance: few
CDR3nt: TGTGCCAGCAGCTTATTCCTCGGGGGGGATACGCAGTATTTT
CDR3aa: CASSLFLGGDTQYF

j_gene: TRBJ1-1
d_gene: TRBD1
v_gene: TRBV6-5
abundance: .
CDR3nt: TGTGCCAGCGCCCAGGGGGTTCCGGCGAACACTGAAGCTTTCTTT
CDR3aa: CASAQGVPANTEAFF

j_gene: TRBJ1-2
d_gene: TRBD1
v_gene: TRBV2
abundance: .
CDR3nt: TGTGCCAGCAGTTTCGACAGGGGATCCTTC
CDR3aa: CASSFDRGSF

j_gene: TRBJ2-3
d_gene: TRBD1
v_gene: TRBV28
abundance: .
CDR3nt: TGTGCCAGCAGTGGACACAGGGGGCTGAGAGATACGCAGTATTTT
CDR3aa: CASSGHRGLRDTQYF

j_gene: TRBJ2-1
d_gene: .
v_gene: TRBV7-9
abundance: .
CDR3nt: TGTGCCAGCAGCCAAGAGGACGGTTACAATGAGCAGTTCTTC
CDR3aa: CASSQEDGYNEQFF

j_gene: TRBJ2-5
d_gene: TRBD1
v_gene: TRBV27
abundance: .
CDR3nt: TGTGCCAGCAGTTTATTGGGACAGCTGGAGACCCAGTACTTC
CDR3aa: CASSLLGQLETQYF

j_gene: TRBJ2-3
d_gene: .
v_gene: TRBV19
abundance: few
CDR3nt: TGTGCCAGTAGTCTGTGGGGGTCCCTCACAGATACGCAGTATTTT
CDR3aa: CASSLWGSLTDTQYF

j_gene: TRBJ1-6
d_gene: .
v_gene: TRBV19
abundance: once
CDR3nt: TGTGCCAGTAGGGCCAGGGGTCATAATTCACCCCTCCACTTT
CDR3aa: CASRARGHNSPLHF

j_gene: TRBJ1-4
d_gene: .
v_gene: TRBV28
abundance: once
CDR3nt: TGTGCCAGCAGTTTATGGTCCCAGGGAGGAGAAAAACTGTTTTTT
CDR3aa: CASSLWSQGGEKLFF

j_gene: TRBJ2-2
d_gene: .
v_gene: TRBV6-5
abundance: .
CDR3nt: TGTGCCAGCAGGGACAGACCCACTGAGGAGCTGTTTTTT
CDR3aa: CASRDRPTEELFF

j_gene: TRBJ2-1
d_gene: TRBD1
v_gene: TRBV7-6
abundance: .
CDR3nt: TGTGCCAGCGGCGTGGGACAGCACAATGAGCAGTTCTTC
CDR3aa: CASGVGQHNEQFF

j_gene: TRBJ1-5
d_gene: .
v_gene: TRBV7-8
abundance: few
CDR3nt: TGTGCCAGCAGAAGATCAGGCAGCCAGCCCCAGCATTTT
CDR3aa: CASRRSGSQPQHF

j_gene: TRBJ1-5
d_gene: TRBD1
v_gene: TRBV9
abundance: once
CDR3nt: TGTGCCAGCAGCGTAGCCCCGCAAGACAGGGGGCAAGATCAGCCCCAGCATTTT
CDR3aa: CASSVAPQDRGQDQPQHF

j_gene: TRBJ2-7
d_gene: .
v_gene: TRBV4-1
abundance: .
CDR3nt: TGCGCCAGCAGCCAAGATCCAGAATCCTACGAGCAGTACTTC
CDR3aa: CASSQDPESYEQYF

j_gene: TRBJ2-3
d_gene: TRBD2
v_gene: TRBV9
abundance: .
CDR3nt: TGTGCCAGCAGCGTGGGGACTAGCGGTGGCACAGATACGCAGTATTTT
CDR3aa: CASSVGTSGGTDTQYF

j_gene: TRBJ2-5
d_gene: TRBD2
v_gene: TRBV7-7
abundance: .
CDR3nt: TGTGCCAGCAGCTCACGACTAGCGGGGGGCCTTGGGGAGACCCAGTACTTC
CDR3aa: CASSSRLAGGLGETQYF

j_gene: TRBJ1-5
d_gene: .
v_gene: TRBV6-1
abundance: .
CDR3nt: TGTGCCAGCAGGCAGACAGAATTTAGCAATCAGCCCCAGCATTTT
CDR3aa: CASRQTEFSNQPQHF

j_gene: TRBJ2-7
d_gene: TRBD2
v_gene: TRBV18
abundance: .
CDR3nt: TGTGCCAGCTCCCCCCCCGGGACTAGCGGGGGAAGCTACGAGCAGTACTTC
CDR3aa: CASSPPGTSGGSYEQYF

j_gene: TRBJ1-1
d_gene: .
v_gene: TRBV4-1
abundance: .
CDR3nt: TGCGCCAGCAGCCGCCGGGGGCTGGTCACTGAAGCTTTCTTT
CDR3aa: CASSRRGLVTEAFF

j_gene: TRBJ1-6
d_gene: .
v_gene: TRBV6-5
abundance: once
CDR3nt: TGTGCCAGCACCGATCAGAGCTCCTATAATTCACCCCTCCACTTT
CDR3aa: CASTDQSSYNSPLHF

j_gene: TRBJ1-1
d_gene: .
v_gene: TRBV9
abundance: .
CDR3nt: TGTGCCAGCAGCGTATCTTCAGGCAGGATGAACACTGAAGCTTTCTTT
CDR3aa: CASSVSSGRMNTEAFF

j_gene: TRBJ1-4
d_gene: TRBD1
v_gene: TRBV28
abundance: .
CDR3nt: TGTGCCAGCAGTTTGGACAGGGGGCTGGCTAATGAAAAACTGTTTTTT
CDR3aa: CASSLDRGLANEKLFF

j_gene: TRBJ1-4
d_gene: .
v_gene: TRBV28
abundance: .
CDR3nt: TGTGCCAGCAGCCAGATTCGGACAACAACTAATGAAAAACTGTTTTTT
CDR3aa: CASSQIRTTTNEKLFF

j_gene: TRBJ2-6
d_gene: .
v_gene: TRBV21-1
abundance: once
CDR3nt: TGTGCCAGCAGCTTAACAGGTTGCTCTGGGGCCAACGTCCTGACTTTC
CDR3aa: CASSLTGCSGANVLTF

j_gene: TRBJ1-5
d_gene: .
v_gene: TRBV27
abundance: .
CDR3nt: TGTGCCAGCAGTTGGGGTAAGGGAGTCAATCAGCCCCAGCATTTT
CDR3aa: CASSWGKGVNQPQHF

j_gene: TRBJ1-1
d_gene: .
v_gene: TRBV11-2
abundance: .
CDR3nt: TGTGCCAGCAGCTTAATTCCAAACATGAACACTGAAGCTTTCTTT
CDR3aa: CASSLIPNMNTEAFF

j_gene: TRBJ2-1
d_gene: .
v_gene: TRBV6-1
abundance: once
CDR3nt: TGTGCCAGCAGTGAATTTTTGGGGGAGCAGTTCTTC
CDR3aa: CASSEFLGEQFF

j_gene: TRBJ1-6
d_gene: .
v_gene: TRBV9
abundance: .
CDR3nt: TGTGCCAGCAACCTGGGCGAATCTTCACCCCTCCACTTT
CDR3aa: CASNLGESSPLHF

j_gene: TRBJ1-6
d_gene: TRBD1
v_gene: TRBV18
abundance: .
CDR3nt: TGTGCCAGCTCACCCGTTATATTTTGGGGACTGACAGGGGGAAATTCACCCCTCCACTTT
CDR3aa: CASSPVIFWGLTGGNSPLHF

j_gene: TRBJ1-4
d_gene: .
v_gene: TRBV28
abundance: .
CDR3nt: TGTGCCAGCAGGGGGGCGATAGGGGAGGGAAGGGATGAAAAACTGTTTTTT
CDR3aa: CASRGAIGEGRDEKLFF

j_gene: TRBJ1-5
d_gene: .
v_gene: TRBV28
abundance: .
CDR3nt: TGTGCCAGCAGTTTATACGGGAGCTCTGAACGGCCCCAGCATTTT
CDR3aa: CASSLYGSSERPQHF

j_gene: TRBJ2-3
d_gene: TRBD1
v_gene: TRBV30
abundance: few
CDR3nt: TGTGCCTGGAACCGGGACAGGGGGACAGATACGCAGTATTTT
CDR3aa: CAWNRDRGTDTQYF

j_gene: TRBJ1-1
d_gene: .
v_gene: TRBV18
abundance: .
CDR3nt: TGTGCCAGCTCACCGTACGACAGGCCGAACACTGAAGCTTTCTTT
CDR3aa: CASSPYDRPNTEAFF